What follows are 3 T cell receptor beta chains derived from one specimen sequenced in a study of blood T cell repertoires in COVID-19. Measured with immunoSEQ multiplex PCR; TCRdb has only the in-frame clones, and not every one. The table lists under 100,000 clones, over 70% of them singletons. Sequences were obtained from peripheral blood. The receptors were gathered from a man of 80 years or more with active or convalescent COVID-19.

The V gene is TRBV7-8, the J gene TRBJ2-1; tentatively, D is TRBD2 (6 bases). The germline V and J ends were trimmed by 1 base and 2 bases, with 9 bases remaining between them. CDR3 length: 15 amino acids. The germline CDR1 and CDR2 sequences are SGHVS and FQNEAQ. The CDR3 nucleotides read TGTGCCAGCAGCTTAGTTCCTAGCGCCTACAATGAGCAGTTCTTC. The encoded protein is CASSLVPSAYNEQFF.

The gene calls are TRBV29-1 and TRBJ1-4; 11 positions match TRBD1. CDR3 length: 13 amino acids. The V gene's germline CDR1 is SQVTM and CDR2 ANQGSEA. J lost 8 bases, V lost 3 bases, and 2 bases had no gene match. The CDR3 loop is CSVEGQGDEKLFF. The CDR3 region has the DNA TGCAGCGTTGAGGGACAGGGGGACGAAAAACTGTTTTTT.

This clone was found once. V gene TRBV18 combines with J gene TRBJ2-2; no reliable D call. V was cut by 1 base and J by 9 bases, with 9 bases left in between. The germline V gene encodes CDR1 KGHSH and CDR2 LQKENI. The CDR3 runs to 13 residues. CDR3 protein: CASSPRQAWELFF. CDR3 bases: TGTGCCAGCTCACCACGGCAGGCCTGGGAGCTGTTTTTT.